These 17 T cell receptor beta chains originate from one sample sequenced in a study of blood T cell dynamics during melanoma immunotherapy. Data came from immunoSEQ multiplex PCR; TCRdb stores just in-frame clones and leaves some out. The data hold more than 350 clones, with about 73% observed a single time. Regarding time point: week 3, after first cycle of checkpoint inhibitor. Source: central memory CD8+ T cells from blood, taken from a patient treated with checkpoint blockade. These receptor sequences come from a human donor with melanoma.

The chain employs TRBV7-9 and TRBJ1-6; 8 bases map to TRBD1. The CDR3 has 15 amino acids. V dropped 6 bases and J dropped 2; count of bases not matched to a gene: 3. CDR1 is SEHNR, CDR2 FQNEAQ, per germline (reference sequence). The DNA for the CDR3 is TGTGCCAGCAGGACGGGACAGGCCTATAATTCACCCCTCCACTTT. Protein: CASRTGQAYNSPLHF.

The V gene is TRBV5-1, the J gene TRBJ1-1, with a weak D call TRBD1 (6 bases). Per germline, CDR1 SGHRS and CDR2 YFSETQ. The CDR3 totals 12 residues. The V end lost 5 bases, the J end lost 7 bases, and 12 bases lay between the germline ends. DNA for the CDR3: TGCGCCAGCAGAGGGGGGAGCAGTGAAGCTTTCTTT. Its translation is CASRGGSSEAFF.

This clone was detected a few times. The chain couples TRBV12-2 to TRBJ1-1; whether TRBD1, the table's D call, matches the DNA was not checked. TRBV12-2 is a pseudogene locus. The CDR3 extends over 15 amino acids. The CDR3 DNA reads TGTGCAAGTCGCCCTTTAATCCGACAGAACACTGAAGCTTTCTTT. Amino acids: CASRPLIRQNTEAFF.

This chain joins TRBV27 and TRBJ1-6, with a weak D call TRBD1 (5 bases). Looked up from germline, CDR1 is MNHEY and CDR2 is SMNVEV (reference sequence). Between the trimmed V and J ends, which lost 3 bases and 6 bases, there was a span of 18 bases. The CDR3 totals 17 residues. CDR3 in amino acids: CASSFLEGYGGNSPLHF. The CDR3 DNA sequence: TGTGCCAGCAGTTTTCTGGAGGGATATGGGGGTAATTCACCCCTCCACTTT.

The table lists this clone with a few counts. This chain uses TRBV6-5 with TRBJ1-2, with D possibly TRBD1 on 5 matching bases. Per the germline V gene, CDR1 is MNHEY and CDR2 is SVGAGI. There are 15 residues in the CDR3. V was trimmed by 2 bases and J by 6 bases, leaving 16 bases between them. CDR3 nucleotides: TGTGCCAGCAGTTACGGCGGGGCAGAACGGGATGGCTACACCTTC. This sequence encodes CASSYGGAERDGYTF.

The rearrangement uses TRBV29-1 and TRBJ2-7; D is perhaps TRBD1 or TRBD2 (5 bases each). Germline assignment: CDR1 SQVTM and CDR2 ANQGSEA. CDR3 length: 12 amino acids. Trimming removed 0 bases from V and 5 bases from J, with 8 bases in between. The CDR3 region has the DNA TGCAGCGTTGAAGATCTGGGGGACGAGCAGTACTTC. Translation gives CSVEDLGDEQYF.

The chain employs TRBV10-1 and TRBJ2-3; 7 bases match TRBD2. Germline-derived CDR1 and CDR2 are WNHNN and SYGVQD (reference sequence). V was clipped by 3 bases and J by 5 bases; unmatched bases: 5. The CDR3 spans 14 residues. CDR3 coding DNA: TGCGCCAGCAGTGAAATGGCTAGCGGAGATACGCAGTATTTT. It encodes CASSEMASGDTQYF.

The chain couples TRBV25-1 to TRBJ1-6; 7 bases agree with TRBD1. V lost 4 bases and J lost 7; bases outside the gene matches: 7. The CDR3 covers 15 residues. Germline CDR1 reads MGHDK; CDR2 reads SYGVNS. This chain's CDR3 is CASSGPGQKNSPLHF. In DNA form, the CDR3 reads TGTGCCAGCAGTGGGCCGGGACAGAAGAATTCACCCCTCCACTTT.

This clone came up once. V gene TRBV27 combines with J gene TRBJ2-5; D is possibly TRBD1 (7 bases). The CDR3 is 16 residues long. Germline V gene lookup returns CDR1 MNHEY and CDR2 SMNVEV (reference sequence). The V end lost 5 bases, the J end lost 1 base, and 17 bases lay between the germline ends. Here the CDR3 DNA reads TGTGCCAGCAGTCCCAGACTGCGGGACAGCCAAGAGACCCAGTACTTC. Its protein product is CASSPRLRDSQETQYF.

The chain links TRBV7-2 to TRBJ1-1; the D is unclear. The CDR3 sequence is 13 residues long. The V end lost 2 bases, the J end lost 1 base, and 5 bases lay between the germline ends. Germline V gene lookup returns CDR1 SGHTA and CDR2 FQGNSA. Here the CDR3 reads CASSLNKNTEAFF. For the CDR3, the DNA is TGTGCCAGCAGCTTAAACAAGAACACTGAAGCTTTCTTT.

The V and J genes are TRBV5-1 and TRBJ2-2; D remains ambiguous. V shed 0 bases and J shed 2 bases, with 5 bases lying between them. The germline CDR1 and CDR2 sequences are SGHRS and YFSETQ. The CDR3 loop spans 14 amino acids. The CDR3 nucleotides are TGCGCCAGCAGCTTGGGTTATAACACCGGGGAGCTGTTTTTT. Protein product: CASSLGYNTGELFF.

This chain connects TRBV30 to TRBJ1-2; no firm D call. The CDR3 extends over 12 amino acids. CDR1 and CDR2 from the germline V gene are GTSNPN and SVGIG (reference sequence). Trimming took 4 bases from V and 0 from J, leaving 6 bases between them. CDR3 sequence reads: CAWIWANYGYTF. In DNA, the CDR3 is TGTGCCTGGATTTGGGCTAACTATGGCTACACCTTC.

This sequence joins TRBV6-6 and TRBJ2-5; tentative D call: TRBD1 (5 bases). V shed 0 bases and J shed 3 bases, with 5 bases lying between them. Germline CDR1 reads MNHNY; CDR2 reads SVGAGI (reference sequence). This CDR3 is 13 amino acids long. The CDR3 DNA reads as TGTGCCAGCAGTTACTCGACAGAAGAGACCCAGTACTTC. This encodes CASSYSTEETQYF.

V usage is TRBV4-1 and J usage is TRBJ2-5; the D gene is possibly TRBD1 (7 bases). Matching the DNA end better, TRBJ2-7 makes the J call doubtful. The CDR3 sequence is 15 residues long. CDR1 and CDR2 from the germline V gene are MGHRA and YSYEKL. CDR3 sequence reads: CASSQERDRHYEQYF. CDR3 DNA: TGCGCCAGCAGCCAAGAGCGGGACAGACACTACGAGCAGTACTTC.

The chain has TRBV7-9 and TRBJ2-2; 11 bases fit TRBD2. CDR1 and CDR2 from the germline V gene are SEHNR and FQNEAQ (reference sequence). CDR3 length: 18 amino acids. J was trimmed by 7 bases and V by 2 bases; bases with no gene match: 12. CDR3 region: CASSLSSTSGTPGGELFF. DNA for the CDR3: TGTGCCAGCAGCTTATCGTCGACTAGCGGGACCCCGGGCGGGGAGCTGTTTTTT.

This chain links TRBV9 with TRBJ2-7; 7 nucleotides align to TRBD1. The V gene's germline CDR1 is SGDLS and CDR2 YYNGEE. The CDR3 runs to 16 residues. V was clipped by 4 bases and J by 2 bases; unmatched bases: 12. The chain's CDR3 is CASSHNRGRPTYEQYF. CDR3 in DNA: TGTGCCAGCAGCCACAACAGGGGACGCCCTACCTACGAGCAGTACTTC.

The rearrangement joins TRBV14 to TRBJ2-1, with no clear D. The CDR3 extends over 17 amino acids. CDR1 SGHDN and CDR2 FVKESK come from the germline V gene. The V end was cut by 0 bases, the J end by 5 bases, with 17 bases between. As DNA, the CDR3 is TGTGCCAGCAGCCAAGACCGACTCCAGTTTCGAGACAATGAGCAGTTCTTC. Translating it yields CASSQDRLQFRDNEQFF.